This T cell receptor beta chain appears in the sequencing data of a study of shared clonotypes between healthy human individuals. Naive CD8 cells lacked CD45RO and underwent positive selection for CCR7, leaving out terminally differentiated effector memory CD45RA+ cells. Sorted-subset replicate PCR reactions contained roughly 200 ng DNA, corresponding to some 29,000 T cell genomes. TCRdb's copy holds only in-frame clones and misses some; the assay was immunoSEQ multiplex PCR. This sample yields around 2,000,000 clones, of which about 95% are seen a single time; around 1.2% belongs to the top ten. General study findings and limits: The rarefaction results pointed to incomplete sorted-subset sequencing despite large depth.

In the case of this clone: Its antigen is currently unknown.

This CDR3 spans 17 amino acids. J was trimmed by 2 bases and V by 5 bases; bases with no gene match: 8. CDR1 and CDR2 from the germline V gene are SEHNR and FQNEAQ (reference sequence). The sequencing input was naive CD8+ T cells sorted from blood. This rearrangement joins TRBV7-9 to TRBJ2-4; TRBD2 aligns across 11 bases. This receptor was taken from a young man in good health. The CDR3 spells CASSLETSGATKNIQYF. The CDR3 coding sequence is TGTGCCAGCAGCCTTGAGACTAGCGGGGCTACCAAAAACATTCAGTACTTC.